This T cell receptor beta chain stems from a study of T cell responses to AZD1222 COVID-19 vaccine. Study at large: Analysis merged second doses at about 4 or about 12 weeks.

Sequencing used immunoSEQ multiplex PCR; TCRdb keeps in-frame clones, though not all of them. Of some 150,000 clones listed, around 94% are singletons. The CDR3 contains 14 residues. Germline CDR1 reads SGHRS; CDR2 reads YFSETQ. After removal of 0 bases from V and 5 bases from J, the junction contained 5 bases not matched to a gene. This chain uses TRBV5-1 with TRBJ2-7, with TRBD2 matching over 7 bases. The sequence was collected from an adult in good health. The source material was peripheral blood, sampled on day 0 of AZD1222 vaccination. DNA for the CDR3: TGCGCCAGCAGCTTGGACGGGGGGTTCAACGAGCAGTACGTC. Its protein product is CASSLDGGFNEQYV.